The source of this T cell receptor (beta chain) is a study of metastatic and nonmetastatic thyroid tumors. Study-wide context: For malignant and benign thyroid patients, tumor or nodule tissue and blood were the sources whose repertoires were compared.

No treatment had been given to any patient before thyroid surgery. Methods used by the authors: The study's classifier, a distant-metastasis tool for papillary thyroid cancer, was built using CDR3 differences across clinicopathological groups. Through MiXCR, TCRdb re-clonotyped the PCR reads. V and J calls and clone size were set by TCRdb, not the authors. Here the sample spans roughly 32,000 clones, roughly 7.1% being singletons. Germline V gives CDR1 LNHDA, CDR2 SQIVND (reference sequence). CDR3 length: 14 residues. Study conclusions and caveats: Malignant thyroid tumors reportedly exceeded benign nodules significantly in TCR beta diversity, with the difference appearing in blood and tumor.

In this sample, this clone turned up many times. The target antigen is unknown. Given a much more abundant clone one base away, this may be a read error. This chain joins TRBV19 and TRBJ2-7; the match to TRBD1 covers 10 bases. The sample was blood. The origin of this receptor is a female donor with papillary thyroid cancer or a benign thyroid nodule (not recorded which). Some clones in this sample may be carry-over from other donors' samples. The CDR3 DNA follows: TGTGCCAGTAGTATGGGACAGGGGACCTACGTGCAGTACTTC. Amino acid sequence: CASSMGQGTYVQYF.